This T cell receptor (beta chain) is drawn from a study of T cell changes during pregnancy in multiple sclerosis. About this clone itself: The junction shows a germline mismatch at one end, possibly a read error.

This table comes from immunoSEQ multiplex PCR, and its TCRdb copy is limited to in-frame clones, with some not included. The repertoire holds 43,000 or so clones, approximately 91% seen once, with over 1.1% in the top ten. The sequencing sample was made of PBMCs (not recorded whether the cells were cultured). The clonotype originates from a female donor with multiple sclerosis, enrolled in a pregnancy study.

CDR3: CASSLGSAGASYNEQFF. The CDR3 region has the DNA TGTGCCAGCAGTTTAGGATCGGCGGGAGCATCCTACAATGAGCAGTTCTTC. J is TRBJ2-1 and V is TRBV7-9, with 7 bases fitting TRBD2. CDR1 is SEHNR and CDR2 is FQNEAQ in the germline V gene (reference sequence). The CDR3 is 17 amino acids.